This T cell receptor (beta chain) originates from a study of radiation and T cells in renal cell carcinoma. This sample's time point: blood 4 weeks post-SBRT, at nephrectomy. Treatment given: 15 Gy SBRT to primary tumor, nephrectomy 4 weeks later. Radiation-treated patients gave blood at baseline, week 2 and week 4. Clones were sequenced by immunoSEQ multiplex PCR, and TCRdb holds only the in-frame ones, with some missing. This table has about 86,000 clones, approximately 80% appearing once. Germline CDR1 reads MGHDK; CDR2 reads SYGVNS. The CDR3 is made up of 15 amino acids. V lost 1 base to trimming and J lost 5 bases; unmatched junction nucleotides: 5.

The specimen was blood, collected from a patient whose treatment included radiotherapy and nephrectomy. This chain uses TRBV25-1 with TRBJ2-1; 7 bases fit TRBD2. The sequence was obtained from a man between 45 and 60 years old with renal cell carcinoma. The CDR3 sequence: CASSELSGKHNEQFF. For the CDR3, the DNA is TGTGCCAGCAGTGAATTGAGCGGGAAACACAATGAGCAGTTCTTC.